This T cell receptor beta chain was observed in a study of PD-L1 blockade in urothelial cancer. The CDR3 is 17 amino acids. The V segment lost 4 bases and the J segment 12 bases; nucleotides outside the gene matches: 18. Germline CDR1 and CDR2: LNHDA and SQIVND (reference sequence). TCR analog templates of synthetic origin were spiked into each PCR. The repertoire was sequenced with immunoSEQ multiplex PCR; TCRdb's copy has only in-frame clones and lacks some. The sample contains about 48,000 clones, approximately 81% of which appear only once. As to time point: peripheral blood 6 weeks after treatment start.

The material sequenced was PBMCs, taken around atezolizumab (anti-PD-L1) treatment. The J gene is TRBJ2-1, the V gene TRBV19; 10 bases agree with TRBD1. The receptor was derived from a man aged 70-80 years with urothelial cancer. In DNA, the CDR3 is TGTGCCAGTAGTAGAGATCCCGGGACAGGGGCCCCTCAGGGGCAGTTCTTC. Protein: CASSRDPGTGAPQGQFF.